The 15 T cell receptor beta chains in this list originate from one sample, sequenced in a study of T cells in tuberculosis. Sequencing was performed with immunoSEQ multiplex PCR; in TCRdb, only in-frame clones are kept and a portion is missing. This table has more than 35,000 clones, about 96% appearing once. The sequencing input was PBMCs. These receptors were collected from a donor aged 10-30 years with latent tuberculosis or without tuberculosis infection.

This chain joins TRBV11-2 and TRBJ2-7, with D perhaps TRBD1 (6 bases). Looked up from germline, CDR1 is SGHAT and CDR2 is FQNNGV. Between the trimmed V and J ends, which lost 5 bases and 2 bases, there was a span of 13 bases. There are 14 residues in the CDR3. The CDR3 DNA follows: TGTGCCAGCAGCCCCGGGACAAAGCCCTACGAGCAGTACTTC. Translating gives CASSPGTKPYEQYF.

This sequence joins TRBV5-5 and TRBJ1-5; TRBD1 matches 7 bases. This CDR3 comprises 14 residues. V shed 5 bases, J shed 3 bases, and the junction held 5 bases outside the gene matches. From germline, CDR1 is SGHKS and CDR2 YYEKEE (reference sequence). The CDR3 DNA is TGTGCCAGCAGGTTGACAGGGTTCAATCAGCCCCAGCATTTT. Translation: CASRLTGFNQPQHF.

The count of this clone is one. V is TRBV14 and J is TRBJ1-2; 10 nucleotides match TRBD1. The CDR3 covers 17 residues. V was clipped by 4 bases and J by 1 base; unmatched bases: 9. Germline values: CDR1 SGHDN, CDR2 FVKESK. CDR3 residues: CASSRRTGGALNYGYTF. CDR3 nucleotides: TGTGCCAGCAGCCGAAGGACAGGGGGAGCCCTTAACTATGGCTACACCTTC.

This chain connects TRBV12-5 to TRBJ1-3; TRBD1 agrees at 7 bases. CDR3 size: 15 residues. The germline V gene has CDR1 LGHNT and CDR2 FRNRAP. Losses at the gene ends were 5 bases for V and 1 base for J; bases not matched to a gene: 5. The CDR3, as DNA: TGTGCTAGTGGTACCACGACAGGGTCTGGAAACACCATATATTTT. It translates to CASGTTTGSGNTIYF.

The rearrangement links TRBV6-1 to TRBJ2-1; 10 nucleotides match TRBD1. Germline CDR1 MNHNS, CDR2 SASEGT. CDR3 length: 15 residues. V lost 3 bases to trimming and J lost 7 bases; unmatched junction nucleotides: 6. CDR3 residues: CASSDRQGAENEQFF. The CDR3 bases are TGTGCCAGCAGTGACCGACAGGGGGCGGAAAATGAGCAGTTCTTC.

In nucleotides, the CDR3 is TGTGCCAGCAGTTTCGGGGGGCTTGATGGCTACACCTTC. This gives the protein CASSFGGLDGYTF. This chain uses TRBV27 with TRBJ1-2; tentative D call: TRBD1 (6 bases). Trimming removed 3 bases from V and 6 bases from J, with 11 bases in between. In germline, CDR1 is MNHEY, CDR2 SMNVEV (reference sequence). CDR3 length equals 13 residues.

The sample holds one count of this clone. J is TRBJ2-2 and V is TRBV5-8, with D hard to call. The V end was cut by 4 bases, the J end by 5 bases, with 12 bases between. This CDR3 has 14 residues. Germline assignment: CDR1 SGHTS and CDR2 YDEGEE. The CDR3, as DNA: TGTGCCAGCAGCCCTGGAGTGGAGACCGGGGAGCTGTTTTTT. This translates into CASSPGVETGELFF.

The V gene is TRBV5-1, the J gene TRBJ2-5; 13 bases line up with TRBD2. Germline assignment: CDR1 SGHRS and CDR2 YFSETQ. The J segment lost 3 bases and the V segment lost 2 bases, leaving 7 bases of the junction unmatched. The CDR3 totals 17 residues. The CDR3 sequence is CASSLMGLAGSEETQYF. In DNA, the CDR3 is TGCGCCAGCAGCTTAATGGGACTAGCGGGATCGGAAGAGACCCAGTACTTC.

The CDR3 DNA reads as TGTGCCAGCAGTGAAGGGCCGAAGGATACGCAGTATTTT. Protein product: CASSEGPKDTQYF. This chain connects TRBV6-1 to TRBJ2-3; D remains unclear. Per the germline V gene, CDR1 is MNHNS and CDR2 is SASEGT. Trimming shortened V by 1 base and J by 6 bases, and 8 bases separated the two germline ends. The CDR3 has 13 residues.

The chain carries TRBV5-6 and TRBJ1-2, with 7 bases matching TRBD1. Germline CDR1 and CDR2: SGHDT and YYEEEE. The CDR3 spans 12 residues. V trimming: 5 bases; J trimming: 7 bases; junction bases outside the gene matches: 5. The CDR3 nucleotides read TGTGCCAGCAGTCAGACAGGGCTTGGCTACACCTTC. Amino acid sequence: CASSQTGLGYTF.

V is TRBV6-1 and J is TRBJ1-5; no clear D. The germline V and J ends were trimmed by 8 bases and 7 bases, with 18 bases remaining between them. This CDR3 is 14 amino acids long. Germline values: CDR1 MNHNS, CDR2 SASEGT. CDR3 bases: TGTGCCAGCGGGTTAGGGTCGGGGAACCAGCCCCAGCATTTT. Residues: CASGLGSGNQPQHF.

The chain employs TRBV29-1 and TRBJ1-2, with D possibly being TRBD1 (6 bases). CDR1 and CDR2 from the germline V gene are SQVTM and ANQGSEA. The CDR3 contains 11 residues. DNA of the CDR3: TGCAGTTTCGAGGGGGAGAATGGCTACACCTTC. This codes for CSFEGENGYTF.

The chain couples TRBV18 to TRBJ2-7; tentatively, D is TRBD2 (6 bases). Germline V gene sequence: CDR1 KGHSH, CDR2 LQKENI. There are 15 residues in the CDR3. The V and J ends lost 2 bases and 2 bases respectively, with 13 bases between them. The chain's CDR3 is CASSPGDSPTYEQYF. The CDR3 DNA reads as TGTGCCAGCTCACCAGGGGACTCACCTACCTACGAGCAGTACTTC.

J is TRBJ2-1 and V is TRBV28, with 11 bases aligning to TRBD1. J was trimmed by 3 bases and V by 4 bases; bases with no gene match: 5. CDR1 MDHEN and CDR2 SYDVKM come from the germline V gene. CDR3 size: 16 residues. The CDR3 reads CASSSGTGGFYNEQFF. The CDR3 DNA is TGTGCCAGCAGTTCCGGGACAGGGGGTTTCTACAATGAGCAGTTCTTC. The full variable domain, in which reference TRBV28 and TRBJ2-1 provide the parts outside the CDR3, is DVKVTQSSRYLVKRTGEKVFLECVQDMDHENMFWYRQDPGLGLRLIYFSYDVKMKEKGDIPEGYSVSREKKERFSLILESASTNQTSMYLCASSSGTGGFYNEQFFGPGTRLTVL.

The chain joins TRBV5-1 to TRBJ1-2, with 7 bases aligning to TRBD1. This CDR3 is 13 amino acids long. Unmatched junction bases numbered 4, after V lost 3 bases and J lost 5 bases. CDR1 SGHRS and CDR2 YFSETQ come from the germline V gene. The CDR3 DNA sequence: TGCGCCAGCAGCTACGACAGGGAGTATGGCTACACCTTC. Translating it yields CASSYDREYGYTF.